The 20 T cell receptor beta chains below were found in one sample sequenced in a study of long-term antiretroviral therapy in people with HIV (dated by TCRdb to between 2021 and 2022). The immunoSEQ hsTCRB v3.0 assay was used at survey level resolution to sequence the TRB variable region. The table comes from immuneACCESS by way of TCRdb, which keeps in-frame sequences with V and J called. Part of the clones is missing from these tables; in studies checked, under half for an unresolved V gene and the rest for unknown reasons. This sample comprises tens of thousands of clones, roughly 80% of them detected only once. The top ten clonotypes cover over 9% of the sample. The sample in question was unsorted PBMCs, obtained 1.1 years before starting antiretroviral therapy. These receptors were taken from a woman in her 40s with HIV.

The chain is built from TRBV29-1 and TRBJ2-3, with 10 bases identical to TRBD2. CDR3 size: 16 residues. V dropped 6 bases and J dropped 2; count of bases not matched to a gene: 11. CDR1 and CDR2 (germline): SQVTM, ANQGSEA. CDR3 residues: CSVSAWTSGYTDTQYF. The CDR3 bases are TGCAGCGTCAGCGCCTGGACTAGCGGTTACACAGATACGCAGTATTTT.

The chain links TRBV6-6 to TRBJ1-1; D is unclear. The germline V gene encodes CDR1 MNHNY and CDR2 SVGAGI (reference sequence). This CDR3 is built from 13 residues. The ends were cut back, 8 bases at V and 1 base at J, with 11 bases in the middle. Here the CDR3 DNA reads TGTGCCAGCGGCGACGGCGGGAACACTGAAGCTTTCTTT. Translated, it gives CASGDGGNTEAFF.

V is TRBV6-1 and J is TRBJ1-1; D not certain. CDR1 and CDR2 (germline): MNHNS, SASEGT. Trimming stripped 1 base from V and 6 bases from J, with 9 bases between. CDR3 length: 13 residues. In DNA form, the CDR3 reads TGTGCCAGCAGTGAAGATTGGTGGGCTGAAGCTTTCTTT. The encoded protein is CASSEDWWAEAFF.

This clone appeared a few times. CDR3 coding DNA: TGTGCCAGCAGATCTGGACAGGAAGCTTTCTTT. The encoded protein is CASRSGQEAFF. The rearrangement links TRBV7-8 to TRBJ1-1, with D tentatively TRBD1 (6 bases). V was pared by 6 bases and J by 8 bases, with 10 bases between. The CDR3 runs 11 residues. The germline V gene has CDR1 SGHVS and CDR2 FQNEAQ.

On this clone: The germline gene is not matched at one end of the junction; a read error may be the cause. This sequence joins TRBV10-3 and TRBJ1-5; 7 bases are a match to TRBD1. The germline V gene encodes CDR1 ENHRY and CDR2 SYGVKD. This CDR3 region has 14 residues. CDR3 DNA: TGTGCCATGAGTGGGGGCCAGGGGGATCAGCCCCAGCATTTT. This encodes CAMSGGQGDQPQHF.

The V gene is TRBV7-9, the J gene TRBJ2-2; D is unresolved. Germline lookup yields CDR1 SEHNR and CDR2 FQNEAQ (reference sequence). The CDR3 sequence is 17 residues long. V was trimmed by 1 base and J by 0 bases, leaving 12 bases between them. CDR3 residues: CASSLGALAANTGELFF. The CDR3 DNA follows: TGTGCCAGCAGCTTAGGGGCTTTAGCTGCGAACACCGGGGAGCTGTTTTTT.

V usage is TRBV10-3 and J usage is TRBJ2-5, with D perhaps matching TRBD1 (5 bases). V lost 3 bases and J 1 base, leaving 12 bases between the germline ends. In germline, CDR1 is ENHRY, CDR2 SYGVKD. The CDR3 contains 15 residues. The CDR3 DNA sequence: TGTGCCATCAGTGATGCCAGGGTCGCCCAAGAGACCCAGTACTTC. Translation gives CAISDARVAQETQYF.

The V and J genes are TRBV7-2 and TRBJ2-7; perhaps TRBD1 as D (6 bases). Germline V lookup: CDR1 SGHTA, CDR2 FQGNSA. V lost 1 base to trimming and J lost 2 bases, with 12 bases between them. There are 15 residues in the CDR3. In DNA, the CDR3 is TGTGCCAGCAGCTTAGGACAGGCTAGTACCTACGAGCAGTACTTC. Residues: CASSLGQASTYEQYF. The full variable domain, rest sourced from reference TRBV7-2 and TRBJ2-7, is GAGVSQSPSNKVTEKGKDVELRCDPISGHTALYWYRQSLGQGLEFLIYFQGNSAPDKSGLPSDRFSAERTGGSVSTLTIQRTQQEDSAVYLCASSLGQASTYEQYFGPGTRLTVT.

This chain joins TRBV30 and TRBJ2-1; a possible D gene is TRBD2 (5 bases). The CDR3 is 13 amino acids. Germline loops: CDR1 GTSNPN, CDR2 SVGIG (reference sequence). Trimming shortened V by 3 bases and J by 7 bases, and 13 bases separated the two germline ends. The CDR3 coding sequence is TGTGCCTGGAGGTTCAGCGGAAATAATGAGCAGTTCTTC. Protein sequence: CAWRFSGNNEQFF.

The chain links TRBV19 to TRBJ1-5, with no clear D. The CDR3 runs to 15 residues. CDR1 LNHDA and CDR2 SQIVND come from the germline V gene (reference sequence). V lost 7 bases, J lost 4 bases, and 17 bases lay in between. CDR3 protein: CASTTWASLNQPQHF. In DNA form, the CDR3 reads TGTGCCAGTACCACATGGGCCAGCTTAAATCAGCCCCAGCATTTT.

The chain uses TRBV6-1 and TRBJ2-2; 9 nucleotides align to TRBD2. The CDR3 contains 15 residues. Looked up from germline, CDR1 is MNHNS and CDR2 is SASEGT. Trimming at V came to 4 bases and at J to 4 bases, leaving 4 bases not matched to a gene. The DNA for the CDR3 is TGTGCCAGCAGTGGTCGGACTAGCGCCACCGGGGAGCTGTTTTTT. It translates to CASSGRTSATGELFF.

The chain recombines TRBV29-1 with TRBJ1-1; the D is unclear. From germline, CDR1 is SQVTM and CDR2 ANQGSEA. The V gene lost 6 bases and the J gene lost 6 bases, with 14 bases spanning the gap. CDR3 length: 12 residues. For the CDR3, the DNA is TGCAGCGTCCAAGAGGGTAAATCTGAAGCTTTCTTT. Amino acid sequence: CSVQEGKSEAFF.

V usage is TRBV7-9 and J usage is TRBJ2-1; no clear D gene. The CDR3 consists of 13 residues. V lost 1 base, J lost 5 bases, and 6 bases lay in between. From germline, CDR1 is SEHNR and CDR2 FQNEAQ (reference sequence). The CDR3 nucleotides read TGTGCCAGCAGCTTAGATACCCACAATGAGCAGTTCTTC. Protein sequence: CASSLDTHNEQFF.

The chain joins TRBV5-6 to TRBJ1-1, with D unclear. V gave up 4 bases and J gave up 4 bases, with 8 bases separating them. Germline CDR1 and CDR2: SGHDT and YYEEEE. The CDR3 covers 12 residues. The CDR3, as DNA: TGTGCCAGCAGCCAGAGTGCCACTGAAGCTTTCTTT. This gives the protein CASSQSATEAFF.

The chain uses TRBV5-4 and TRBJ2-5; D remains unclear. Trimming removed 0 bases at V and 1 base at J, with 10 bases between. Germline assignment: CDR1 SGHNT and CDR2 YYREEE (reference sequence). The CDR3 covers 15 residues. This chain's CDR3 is CASSLAPDGQETQYF. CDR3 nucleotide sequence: TGTGCCAGCAGCTTGGCCCCGGACGGCCAAGAGACCCAGTACTTC. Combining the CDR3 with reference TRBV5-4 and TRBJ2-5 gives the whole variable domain ETGVTQSPTHLIKTRGQQVTLRCSSQSGHNTVSWYQQALGQGPQFIFQYYREEENGRGNFPPRFSGLQFPNYSSELNVNALELDDSALYLCASSLAPDGQETQYFGPGTRLLVL.

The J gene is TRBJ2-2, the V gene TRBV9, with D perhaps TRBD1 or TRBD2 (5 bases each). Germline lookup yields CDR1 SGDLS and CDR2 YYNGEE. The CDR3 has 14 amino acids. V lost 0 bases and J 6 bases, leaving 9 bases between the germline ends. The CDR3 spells CASSVVSGPGELFF. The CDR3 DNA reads TGTGCCAGCAGCGTAGTGTCGGGGCCCGGGGAGCTGTTTTTT.

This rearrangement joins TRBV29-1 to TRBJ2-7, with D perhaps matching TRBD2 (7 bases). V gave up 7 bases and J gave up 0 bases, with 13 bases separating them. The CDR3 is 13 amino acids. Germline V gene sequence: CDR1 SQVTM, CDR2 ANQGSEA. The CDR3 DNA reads TGCAGCGCGAAGGGGGGGGCCTCCTACGAGCAGTACTTC. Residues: CSAKGGASYEQYF.

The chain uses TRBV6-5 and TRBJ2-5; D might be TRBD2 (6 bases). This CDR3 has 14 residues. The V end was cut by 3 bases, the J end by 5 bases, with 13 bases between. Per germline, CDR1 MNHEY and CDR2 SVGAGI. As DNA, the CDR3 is TGTGCCAGCAGTTATGAGGGGAGGACTGAGACCCAGTACTTC. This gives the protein CASSYEGRTETQYF.

The CDR3 DNA follows: TGTGCCAGCACTTCTGGGGACCGATCCTACGAGCAGTACTTC. Amino acids: CASTSGDRSYEQYF. The chain is built from TRBV11-3 and TRBJ2-7; D may correspond to TRBD1 or TRBD2 (5 bases each). CDR3 length: 14 amino acids. CDR1 is SGHNT and CDR2 is YENEEA in the germline V gene. The V end lost 7 bases, the J end lost 1 base, and 14 bases lay between the germline ends.

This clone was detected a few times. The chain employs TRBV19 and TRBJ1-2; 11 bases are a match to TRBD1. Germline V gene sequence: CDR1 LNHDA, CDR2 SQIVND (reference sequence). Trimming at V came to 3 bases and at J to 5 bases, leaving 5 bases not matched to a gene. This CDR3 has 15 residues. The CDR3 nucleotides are TGTGCCAGTAGTATCACCGGGACAGGGGGTTATGGCTACACCTTC. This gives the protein CASSITGTGGYGYTF.